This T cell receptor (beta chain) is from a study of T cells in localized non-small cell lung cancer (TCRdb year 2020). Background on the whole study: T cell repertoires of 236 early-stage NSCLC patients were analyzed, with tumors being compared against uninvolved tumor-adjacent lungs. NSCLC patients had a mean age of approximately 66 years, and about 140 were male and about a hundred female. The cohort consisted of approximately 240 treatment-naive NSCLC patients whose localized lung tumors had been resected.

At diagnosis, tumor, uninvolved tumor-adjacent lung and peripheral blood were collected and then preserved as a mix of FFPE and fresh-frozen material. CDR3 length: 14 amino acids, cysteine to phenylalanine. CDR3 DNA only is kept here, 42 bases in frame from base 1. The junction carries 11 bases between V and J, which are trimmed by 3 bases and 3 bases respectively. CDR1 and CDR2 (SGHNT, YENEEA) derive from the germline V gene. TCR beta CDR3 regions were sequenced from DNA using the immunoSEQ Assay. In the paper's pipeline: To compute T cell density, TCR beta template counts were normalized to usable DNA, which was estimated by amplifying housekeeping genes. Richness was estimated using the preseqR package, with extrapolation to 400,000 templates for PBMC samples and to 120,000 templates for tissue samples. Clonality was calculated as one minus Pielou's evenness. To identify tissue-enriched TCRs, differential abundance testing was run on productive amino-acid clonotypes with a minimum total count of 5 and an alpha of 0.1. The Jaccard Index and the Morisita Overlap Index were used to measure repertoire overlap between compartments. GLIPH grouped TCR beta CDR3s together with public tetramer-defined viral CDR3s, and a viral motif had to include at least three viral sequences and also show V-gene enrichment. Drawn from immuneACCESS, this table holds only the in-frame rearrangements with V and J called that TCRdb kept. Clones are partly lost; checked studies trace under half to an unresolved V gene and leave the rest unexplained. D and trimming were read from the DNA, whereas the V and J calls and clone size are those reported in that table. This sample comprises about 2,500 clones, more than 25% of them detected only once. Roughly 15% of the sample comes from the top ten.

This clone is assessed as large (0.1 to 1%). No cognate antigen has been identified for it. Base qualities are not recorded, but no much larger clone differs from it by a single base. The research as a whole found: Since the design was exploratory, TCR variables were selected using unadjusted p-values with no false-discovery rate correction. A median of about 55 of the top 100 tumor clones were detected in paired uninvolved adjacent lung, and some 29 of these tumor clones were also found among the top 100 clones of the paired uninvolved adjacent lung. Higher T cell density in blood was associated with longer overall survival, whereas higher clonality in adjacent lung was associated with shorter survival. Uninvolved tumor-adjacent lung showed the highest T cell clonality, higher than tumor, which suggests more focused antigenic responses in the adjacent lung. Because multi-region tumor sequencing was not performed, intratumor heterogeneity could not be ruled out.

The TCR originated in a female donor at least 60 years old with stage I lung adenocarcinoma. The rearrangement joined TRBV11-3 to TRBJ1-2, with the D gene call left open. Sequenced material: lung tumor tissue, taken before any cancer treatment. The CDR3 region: CASSFGRRDYGYTF. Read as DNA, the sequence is TGTGCCAGCAGCTTCGGGAGAAGGGACTATGGCTACACCTTC.